The source of this T cell receptor (beta chain) is a study of blood T cell repertoires in COVID-19. As for the study in general: Samples of COVID-19 (acute and convalescent) were obtained from the United States, Italy and Spain. T cells, B-cell-depleted T cells, or PBMCs supplied cDNA or gDNA.

This clone appeared once. Other DNA sequences in this specimen translate into the identical CDR3. V dropped 3 bases and J dropped 2; count of bases not matched to a gene: 2. CDR3 size: 14 residues. Germline CDR1 reads GTSNPN; CDR2 reads SVGIG (reference sequence). In the original workflow: Reference gene primer amplification in the assay estimated nucleated cell counts. Sequencing used immunoSEQ multiplex PCR; TCRdb keeps in-frame clones, though not all of them. V and J calls and clone size are given by that table; D and trimming were obtained from the DNA. The sample consists of about 250,000 clones, around 80% of them appearing once.

Source material: peripheral blood. This TCR came from a man aged 40-50 years with active or convalescent COVID-19. The gene calls are TRBV30 and TRBJ2-3; 10 positions agree with TRBD2. The CDR3 is CAWSGLADTDTQYF. For the CDR3, the DNA is TGTGCCTGGAGCGGACTAGCGGACACAGATACGCAGTATTTT.